Below, 9 T cell receptor beta chains from the same sample are listed, as sequenced in a study of cytomegalovirus exposure and HLA in healthy donors. Vbeta (60) and Jbeta (13) primers were used in the PCR. The data were produced by immunoSEQ multiplex PCR, yet TCRdb's version contains in-frame clones alone and is incomplete. The table shows some 90,000 clones, with roughly 73% occurring only once. Sequencing was done on a sample of PBMCs. Receptors were obtained from a male donor in good health and CMV-seropositive.

The rearrangement joins TRBV6-1 to TRBJ2-5; D unclear. The CDR3 loop spans 12 amino acids. Trimming stripped 5 bases from V and 2 bases from J, with 6 bases between. Per the germline V gene, CDR1 is MNHNS and CDR2 is SASEGT. The CDR3 loop is CASSSSQETQYF. Written as DNA, the CDR3 is TGTGCCAGCAGTTCTAGTCAAGAGACCCAGTACTTC.

In this sample, this clone turned up a few times. The V and J genes are TRBV14 and TRBJ1-4, with D possibly matching TRBD1 (5 bases). CDR1 and CDR2 from the germline V gene are SGHDN and FVKESK. Trimming shortened V by 1 base and J by 4 bases, and 13 bases separated the two germline ends. This CDR3 is 16 amino acids long. The CDR3 sequence: CASSQGVGQGNEKLFF. In nucleotides, the CDR3 is TGTGCCAGCAGCCAAGGGGTCGGGCAGGGTAATGAAAAACTGTTTTTT.

V and J are TRBV30 and TRBJ2-7; D perhaps matches TRBD1 (5 bases). Trimming removed 5 bases at V and 5 bases at J, with 10 bases between. The CDR3 has 11 amino acids. Germline V gene lookup returns CDR1 GTSNPN and CDR2 SVGIG (reference sequence). The CDR3 region is CAWEGVHEQYF. DNA for the CDR3: TGTGCCTGGGAAGGGGTTCACGAGCAGTACTTC.

The gene calls are TRBV19 and TRBJ2-7, with D possibly matching TRBD1 (6 bases). The CDR3 is 13 amino acids. Looked up from germline, CDR1 is LNHDA and CDR2 is SQIVND (reference sequence). The germline V and J ends were trimmed by 5 bases and 3 bases, with 11 bases remaining between them. In DNA, the CDR3 is TGTGCCAGTAGTTCGACAGGCTACTACGAGCAGTACTTC. This encodes CASSSTGYYEQYF. Together with reference TRBV19 and TRBJ2-7, the CDR3 gives the full variable domain: DGGITQSPKYLFRKEGQNVTLSCEQNLNHDAMYWYRQDPGQGLRLIYYSQIVNDFQKGDIAEGYSVSREKKESFPLTVTSAQKNPTAFYLCASSSTGYYEQYFGPGTRLTVT.

The chain recombines TRBV9 with TRBJ2-5, with 7 bases aligning to TRBD2. J lost 1 base, V lost 6 bases, and 9 bases had no gene match. Per the germline V gene, CDR1 is SGDLS and CDR2 is YYNGEE. The length of the CDR3 is 15 residues. In nucleotides, the CDR3 is TGTGCCAGCAAACGAGGCCCTAGCGGCCAAGAGACCCAGTACTTC. This gives the protein CASKRGPSGQETQYF. Combining the CDR3 with reference TRBV9 and TRBJ2-5 gives the whole variable domain DSGVTQTPKHLITATGQRVTLRCSPRSGDLSVYWYQQSLDQGLQFLIQYYNGEERAKGNILERFSAQQFPDLHSELNLSSLELGDSALYFCASKRGPSGQETQYFGPGTRLLVL.

The chain couples TRBV7-6 to TRBJ2-7; D is undetermined. The CDR3 covers 13 residues. Per the germline V gene, CDR1 is SGHVS and CDR2 is FNYEAQ. Trimming removed 6 bases at V and 0 bases at J, with 9 bases between. CDR3 sequence reads: CASSLTPSYEQYF. The CDR3 bases are TGTGCCAGCAGTCTTACACCCTCCTACGAGCAGTACTTC.

The gene calls are TRBV7-2 and TRBJ2-7; no reliable D call. The V gene's germline CDR1 is SGHTA and CDR2 FQGNSA. V lost 3 bases to trimming and J lost 0 bases, with 9 bases between them. This CDR3 is 14 amino acids long. CDR3 region: CASSFLGDSYEQYF. The CDR3 DNA follows: TGTGCCAGCAGCTTCCTCGGAGACTCCTACGAGCAGTACTTC.

This clone was found once. This chain joins TRBV6-4 and TRBJ1-2; a possible D gene is TRBD1 (5 bases). There are 14 residues in the CDR3. Trimming pared 0 bases from V and 6 bases from J, leaving 11 bases between. Germline CDR1 and CDR2: MRHNA and SNTAGT. The CDR3 region has the DNA TGTGCCAGCAGTGACTCTGGCAGGGATGATGGCTACACCTTC. Protein sequence: CASSDSGRDDGYTF.

As for this clone: One junction end does not reproduce the germline sequence, and a read error may be involved. The gene calls are TRBV2 and TRBJ1-5; D perhaps matches TRBD1 (6 bases). Germline assignment: CDR1 SNHLY and CDR2 FYNNEI. This CDR3 has 16 amino acids. This CDR3 is CASSVVRGAPNQSQHF. In DNA, the CDR3 is TGTGCCAGCAGTGTGGTACGGGGGGCCCCTAATCAGTCCCAGCATTTT.